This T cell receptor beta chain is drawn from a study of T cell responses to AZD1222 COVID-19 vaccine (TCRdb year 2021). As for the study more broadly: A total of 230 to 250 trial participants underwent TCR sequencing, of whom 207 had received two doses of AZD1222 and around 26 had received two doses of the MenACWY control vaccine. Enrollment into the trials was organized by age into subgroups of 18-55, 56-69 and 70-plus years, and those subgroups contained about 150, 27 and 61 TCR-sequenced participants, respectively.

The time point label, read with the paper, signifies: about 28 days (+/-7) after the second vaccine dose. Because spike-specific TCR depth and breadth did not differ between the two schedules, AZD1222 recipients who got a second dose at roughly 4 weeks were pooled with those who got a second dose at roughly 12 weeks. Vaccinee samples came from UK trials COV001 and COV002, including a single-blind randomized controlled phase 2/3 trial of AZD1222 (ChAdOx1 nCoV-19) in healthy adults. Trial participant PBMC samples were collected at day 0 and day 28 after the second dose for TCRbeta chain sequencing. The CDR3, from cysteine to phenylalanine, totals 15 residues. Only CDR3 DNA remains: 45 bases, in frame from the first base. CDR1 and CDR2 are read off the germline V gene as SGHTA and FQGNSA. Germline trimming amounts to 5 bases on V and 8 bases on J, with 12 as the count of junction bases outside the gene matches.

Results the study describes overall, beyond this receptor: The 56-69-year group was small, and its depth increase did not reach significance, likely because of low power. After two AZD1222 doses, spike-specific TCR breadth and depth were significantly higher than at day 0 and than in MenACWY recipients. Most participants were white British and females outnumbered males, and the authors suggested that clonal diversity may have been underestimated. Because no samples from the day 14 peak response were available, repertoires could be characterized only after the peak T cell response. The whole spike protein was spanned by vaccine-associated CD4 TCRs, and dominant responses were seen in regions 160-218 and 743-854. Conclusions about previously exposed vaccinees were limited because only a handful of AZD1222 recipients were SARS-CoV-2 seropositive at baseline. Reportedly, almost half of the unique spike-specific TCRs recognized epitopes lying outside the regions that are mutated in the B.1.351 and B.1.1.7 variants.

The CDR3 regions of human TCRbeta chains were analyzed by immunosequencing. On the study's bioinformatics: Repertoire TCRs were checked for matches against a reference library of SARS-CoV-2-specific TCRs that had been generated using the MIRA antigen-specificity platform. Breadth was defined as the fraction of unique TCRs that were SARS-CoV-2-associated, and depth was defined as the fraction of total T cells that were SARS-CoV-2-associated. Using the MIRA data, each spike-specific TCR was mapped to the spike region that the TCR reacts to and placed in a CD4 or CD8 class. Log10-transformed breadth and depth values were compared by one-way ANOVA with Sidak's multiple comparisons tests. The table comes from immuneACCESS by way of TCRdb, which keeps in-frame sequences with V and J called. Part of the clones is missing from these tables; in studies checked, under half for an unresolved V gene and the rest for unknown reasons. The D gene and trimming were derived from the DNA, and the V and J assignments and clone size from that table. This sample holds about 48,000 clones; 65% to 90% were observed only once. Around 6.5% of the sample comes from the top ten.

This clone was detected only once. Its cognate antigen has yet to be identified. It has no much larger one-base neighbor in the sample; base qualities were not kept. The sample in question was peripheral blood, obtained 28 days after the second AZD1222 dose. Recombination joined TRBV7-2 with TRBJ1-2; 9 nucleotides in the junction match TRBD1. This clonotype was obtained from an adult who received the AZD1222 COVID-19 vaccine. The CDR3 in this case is CASSPWDRESGGYTF. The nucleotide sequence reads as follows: TGTGCCAGCAGCCCCTGGGACAGGGAGAGTGGAGGCTACACCTTC.